This is a list of T cell receptor beta chains from one sample in a study of cytomegalovirus exposure and HLA in healthy donors. TCRdb's table, derived via immunoSEQ multiplex PCR, lists solely in-frame clones and lacks some. The sample shows approximately 190,000 clones, 70% to 80% of them seen only once. Sequences were obtained from PBMCs. These receptors all stem from a young woman in good health and CMV-seropositive. Both conserved end residues are part of each CDR3. D genes are given only for firm matches. Size tells how often a clone was seen (once, few, many) or the class of an expanded clone, and some rows leave it out.

abundance,j_gene,v_gene,d_gene,CDR3nt,CDR3aa
.,TRBJ2-7,TRBV6-5,TRBD1,TGTGCCACCGGGACAGGATTTCCCGAGCAGTACTTC,CATGTGFPEQYF
once,TRBJ2-1,TRBV5-1,TRBD2,TGCGCCAGCAGGTCCGGGACTAGCGGGTTTTCTGAGCAGTTCTTC,CASRSGTSGFSEQFF
.,TRBJ2-7,TRBV7-8,TRBD2,TGTGCCAGCAGCCCCCTAGCGGGGGGATTGTCCTCCTACGAGCAGTACTTC,CASSPLAGGLSSYEQYF
few,TRBJ2-2,TRBV5-4,.,TGTGCCAGCAGCCTTGAGGCGAAGAACACCGGGGAGCTGTTTTTT,CASSLEAKNTGELFF
.,TRBJ2-7,TRBV6-6,.,TGTGCCAGCAGCGAAGGGGGGGCCTACGAGCAGTACTTC,CASSEGGAYEQYF
.,TRBJ2-2,TRBV28,TRBD1,TGTGCCAGCAGTTTAGACAGGGTGGTCACCGGGGAGCTGTTTTTT,CASSLDRVVTGELFF
.,TRBJ1-6,TRBV2,TRBD1,TGTGCCAGCAACCGGGCAGGGGGACAGGCGGGGTCACCCCTCCACTTT,CASNRAGGQAGSPLHF
.,TRBJ2-3,TRBV2,TRBD2,TGTGCCAGCGGGGATCGGACTAGCGGGAGGGCGGGAGATACGCAGTATTTT,CASGDRTSGRAGDTQYF
.,TRBJ1-1,TRBV27,.,TGTGCCAGCAGTTTATCTCAGGGTGTGAACTCTGAAGCTTTCTTT,CASSLSQGVNSEAFF
.,TRBJ2-5,TRBV19,.,TGTGCCAGTAGTATCAGGGGTCATGGGACCCAGTACTTC,CASSIRGHGTQYF
once,TRBJ2-1,TRBV30,.,TGTGCCTGGAGTGTACATTTATATGAGCAGTTCTTC,CAWSVHLYEQFF
.,TRBJ2-3,TRBV9,.,TGTGCCAGCAGCGTGGGTCCTTCGGGGGGCGCGCAGTATTTT,CASSVGPSGGAQYF
.,TRBJ2-5,TRBV18,.,TGTGCCAGCTCACCCGGACTTCAAGAGACCCAGTACTTC,CASSPGLQETQYF
.,TRBJ2-7,TRBV28,TRBD2,TGTGCCAGCAGTTTCGGAGGGCGACTAGCGGCCCGAAGCTCCTACGAGCAGTACTTC,CASSFGGRLAARSSYEQYF
.,TRBJ2-6,TRBV27,.,TGTGCCAGCAGTTACAGGGTCTCTGGGGCCAACGTCCTGACTTTC,CASSYRVSGANVLTF
.,TRBJ2-3,TRBV27,.,TGTGCCAGCTCAGGACTCTATAGCACAGATACGCAGTATTTT,CASSGLYSTDTQYF
.,TRBJ2-5,TRBV11-3,.,TGTGCCAGCAGCTTAGTTAGAGGTCAAGAGACCCAGTACTTC,CASSLVRGQETQYF
.,TRBJ2-2,TRBV6-5,.,TGTGCCAGCAGTTACTCGGCTAGCCTGGTTCCCGGGGAGCTGTTTTTT,CASSYSASLVPGELFF
once,TRBJ2-1,TRBV19,TRBD2,TGTGCCAGCCGGAAAAAGGGACTAGCGGACCGTTACAATGAGCAGTTCTTC,CASRKKGLADRYNEQFF
.,TRBJ2-3,TRBV28,TRBD1,TGTGCCAGCAGTCCCTCGCCGGGACAGGGCGAGTATTTT,CASSPSPGQGEYF
.,TRBJ2-7,TRBV28,TRBD1,TGTGCCAGCAGTTTTTGGGGACAGGGATTGGTCGGCGAGCAGTACTTC,CASSFWGQGLVGEQYF
few,TRBJ1-1,TRBV7-9,.,TGTGCCAGCAGCTTATCCGCTGGACAGCCGAACACTGAAGCTTTCTTT,CASSLSAGQPNTEAFF
.,TRBJ2-3,TRBV19,.,TGTGCCAGTAGTTCAGCGGGAGATACGCAGTATTTT,CASSSAGDTQYF
.,TRBJ2-6,TRBV19,.,TGTGCCAGTAGTATACAGGGTGGATGGTCTGGGGCCAACGTCCTGACTTTC,CASSIQGGWSGANVLTF
few,TRBJ2-3,TRBV2,TRBD2,TGTGCCAGCACCCCACTAGCGGGGGGACAAACCGATACGCAGTATTTT,CASTPLAGGQTDTQYF
.,TRBJ1-1,TRBV19,.,TGTGCCAGTACTCCCGGGGGGGGTTACACTGAAGCTTTCTTT,CASTPGGGYTEAFF
.,TRBJ2-6,TRBV4-2,.,TGTGCCAGCAGCCCCTTACCGGTCCTATCAGGGGCCAACGTCCTGACTTTC,CASSPLPVLSGANVLTF
.,TRBJ1-4,TRBV27,TRBD1,TGTGCCAGCAGTACTTGGACAGGGTATGAAAAACTGTTTTTT,CASSTWTGYEKLFF
.,TRBJ2-7,TRBV28,TRBD1,TGTGCCAGCAGTTTAAGAACCGGGACAGGGGGATATACGGAGCAGTACTTC,CASSLRTGTGGYTEQYF
.,TRBJ2-7,TRBV28,.,TGTGCCAGCTGTATAAACTTGGGGCCCCAGGAGCAGTACTTC,CASCINLGPQEQYF
.,TRBJ2-7,TRBV13,.,TGTGCCAGCAGCTTAGGGGACAGCCCCTACGAGCAGTACTTC,CASSLGDSPYEQYF
.,TRBJ2-2,TRBV5-1,.,TGCGCCAGCAGCGAACAGATACCGAACACCGGGGAGCTGTTTTTT,CASSEQIPNTGELFF
.,TRBJ1-1,TRBV21-1,.,TGTGCCAGCACCGACACAGGGGGCCTAGCTTTCTTT,CASTDTGGLAFF
.,TRBJ2-7,TRBV5-1,.,TGCGCCAGCAGCTTGTGGGGGCGGGACGAGCAGTACTTC,CASSLWGRDEQYF
few,TRBJ2-7,TRBV30,.,TGTGCCTGGGGTAGACCAGGGGGGACCCTAACCTCCTACGAGCAGTACTTC,CAWGRPGGTLTSYEQYF
.,TRBJ2-5,TRBV6-6,TRBD2,TGTGCCAGCAGTTCATCTTATCTAGCGGCTAAAGAGACCCAGTACTTC,CASSSSYLAAKETQYF
.,TRBJ1-1,TRBV6-5,.,TGTGCCAGCAGACCCTTGCCGGAGGTTGAAGCTTTCTTT,CASRPLPEVEAFF
.,TRBJ2-7,TRBV6-6,.,TGTGCCAGCAGTTACGACGGAGCCTACGAGCAGTACTTC,CASSYDGAYEQYF
.,TRBJ1-2,TRBV28,.,TGTGCCAGCACCGAAGACAGAACTTATGGCTACACCTTC,CASTEDRTYGYTF
.,TRBJ2-5,TRBV19,TRBD2,TGTGCCAGTAGTATCGTCGGATTGGGGGGGGAGACCCAGTACTTC,CASSIVGLGGETQYF
.,TRBJ2-3,TRBV13,.,TGTGCCAGCAGCGCGCAGGGAATAGCACGCACAGATACGCAGTATTTT,CASSAQGIARTDTQYF
.,TRBJ2-1,TRBV7-8,TRBD2,TGTGCCAGCAGCTTAGTCATGGGCGGGGGGGCAAACAATGAGCAGTTCTTC,CASSLVMGGGANNEQFF
.,TRBJ2-5,TRBV7-6,.,TGTGCCAGCAGGTCCTACAGGGGGGGAGAGACCCAGTACTTC,CASRSYRGGETQYF
.,TRBJ1-1,TRBV5-1,.,TGCGCCAGCAGCTTGACGGGACACCAGGCTGAAGCTTTCTTT,CASSLTGHQAEAFF
.,TRBJ2-1,TRBV6-4,TRBD1,TGTGCCAGCAGCGTAACAGGGGGCAGAGGGTACAATGAGCAGTTCTTC,CASSVTGGRGYNEQFF
.,TRBJ2-2,TRBV25-1,.,TGTGCCAGCAGTGCGAGGGACACCGGGGAGCTGTTTTTT,CASSARDTGELFF